The 13 T cell receptor beta chains below come from one sample, sequenced in a study of T cell responses to AZD1222 COVID-19 vaccine. Sequencing was performed with immunoSEQ multiplex PCR; in TCRdb, only in-frame clones are kept and a portion is missing. The table has 120,000 or so clones, 86% seen once. Sequenced material: peripheral blood, taken 28 days after the second AZD1222 dose. These TCRs come from an adult who received the AZD1222 COVID-19 vaccine.

This clone was detected only once. The chain recombines TRBV14 with TRBJ2-1; D is ambiguous. CDR3 length: 15 amino acids. Germline CDR1 and CDR2: SGHDN and FVKESK. V shed 1 base and J shed 2 bases, with 9 bases lying between them. The CDR3 coding sequence is TGTGCCAGCAGCCAAGTACGTCGAGCCTACAATGAGCAGTTCTTC. Its translation is CASSQVRRAYNEQFF.

The chain employs TRBV11-3 and TRBJ2-3; TRBD2 matches at 12 bases. The CDR3 consists of 17 residues. The V segment lost 7 bases and the J segment 3 bases; nucleotides outside the gene matches: 11. The germline gives CDR1 SGHNT, CDR2 YENEEA. CDR3 residues: CASTPRTGLAGTDTQYF. CDR3 nucleotides: TGTGCCAGCACCCCCCGGACTGGACTAGCGGGGACAGATACGCAGTATTTT.

This chain uses TRBV7-9 with TRBJ1-2, with a tentative D call TRBD1 (6 bases). This CDR3 contains 14 residues. Germline lookup yields CDR1 SEHNR and CDR2 FQNEAQ (reference sequence). V was trimmed by 6 bases and J by 4 bases, leaving 15 bases between them. In DNA, the CDR3 is TGTGCCAGCAGAAAGGACAGCCGTGGCTATGGCTACACCTTC. Residues: CASRKDSRGYGYTF.

This clone has a single count. The J gene is TRBJ1-2, the V gene TRBV29-1; unclear D gene. Germline V gives CDR1 SQVTM, CDR2 ANQGSEA. The germline V and J ends were trimmed by 4 bases and 4 bases, with 13 bases remaining between them. The CDR3 is made up of 13 amino acids. Here the CDR3 DNA reads TGCAGCGTTGCGCTGGGTGACACCTATGGCTACACCTTC. Its protein product is CSVALGDTYGYTF.

This clone was picked up one time. CDR3 protein: CASSSGRQETQYF. The CDR3 DNA sequence: TGTGCCAGCAGCTCGGGACGTCAAGAGACCCAGTACTTC. The gene calls are TRBV7-2 and TRBJ2-5; TRBD1 or TRBD2 may be the D gene (5 bases each). This CDR3 has 13 residues. The V gene lost 4 bases and the J gene lost 2 bases, with 8 bases spanning the gap. Germline V CDR1 and CDR2: SGHTA, FQGNSA.

The genes are TRBV15 and TRBJ1-1; no clear D. CDR1 and CDR2 (germline): LNHNV, YYDKDF (reference sequence). This CDR3 spans 15 amino acids. Trimming pared 0 bases from V and 1 base from J, leaving 9 bases between. CDR3 protein: CATSRDSWGNTEAFF. The CDR3 DNA reads TGTGCCACCAGCAGAGATTCGTGGGGGAACACTGAAGCTTTCTTT.

This sequence joins TRBV27 and TRBJ1-1, with D tentatively TRBD1 (5 bases). The ends were cut back, 6 bases at V and 1 base at J, with 18 bases in the middle. Germline assignment: CDR1 MNHEY and CDR2 SMNVEV (reference sequence). The CDR3 spans 16 residues. Here the CDR3 reads CASRPWGTFGNTEAFF. The CDR3 DNA reads TGTGCCAGCAGACCTTGGGGGACGTTCGGGAACACTGAAGCTTTCTTT.

V gene TRBV4-2 combines with J gene TRBJ2-7; TRBD1 aligns across 10 bases. CDR1 is LGHNA, CDR2 YNFKEQ, per germline. The trim removed 1 base at V and 4 bases at J, leaving 4 bases unmatched. The CDR3 loop spans 15 amino acids. The CDR3 is CASSQAGTGVYEQYF. CDR3 DNA sequence: TGTGCCAGCAGCCAAGCCGGGACAGGGGTATACGAGCAGTACTTC.

A few counts support this clone. This chain joins TRBV27 and TRBJ1-2; 7 bases are a match to TRBD1. Germline lookup yields CDR1 MNHEY and CDR2 SMNVEV (reference sequence). The CDR3 is 18 residues long. J lost 2 bases, V lost 5 bases, and 17 bases had no gene match. The CDR3 loop reads CASSPKPLTGLRNYGYTF. The DNA of the CDR3 is TGTGCCAGCAGTCCCAAACCCTTGACAGGGCTCAGAAACTATGGCTACACCTTC.

This chain links TRBV6-5 with TRBJ1-5, with D perhaps matching TRBD1 (6 bases). Germline V gives CDR1 MNHEY, CDR2 SVGAGI. CDR3 length equals 15 residues. The V gene lost 8 bases and the J gene lost 0 bases, with 14 bases spanning the gap. Here the CDR3 DNA reads TGTGCCAGCCAGGACAGCCTATATAGCAATCAGCCCCAGCATTTT. As protein: CASQDSLYSNQPQHF.

This chain joins TRBV30 and TRBJ1-1; D is perhaps TRBD1 (5 bases). The germline V gene has CDR1 GTSNPN and CDR2 SVGIG (reference sequence). This CDR3 comprises 12 residues. V lost 5 bases to trimming and J lost 0 bases, with 7 bases between them. The CDR3 region has the DNA TGTGCCTGGCGACAGCTGAACACTGAAGCTTTCTTT. Its protein is CAWRQLNTEAFF.

V gene TRBV7-9 combines with J gene TRBJ1-5, with D possibly matching TRBD1 (5 bases). CDR1 is SEHNR and CDR2 is FQNEAQ in the germline V gene (reference sequence). V shed 2 bases and J shed 10 bases, with 12 bases lying between them. The CDR3 contains 13 residues. The CDR3, as DNA: TGTGCCAGCAGCTTAAATGACGGACATCCCCAGCATTTT. This codes for CASSLNDGHPQHF.

The chain links TRBV4-3 to TRBJ2-5; D is unresolved. The CDR3 spans 15 residues. CDR1 and CDR2 from the germline V gene are LGHNA and YSLEER. Trimming took 4 bases from V and 5 from J, leaving 17 bases between them. The CDR3 protein is CASSRRAPGPETQYF. In DNA form, the CDR3 reads TGCGCCAGCAGCCGGAGAGCTCCGGGCCCGGAGACCCAGTACTTC.